What follows describes a single T cell receptor beta chain. Its antigen is still unknown. These data belong to a study of T cells in Graves' hyperthyroidism and ophthalmopathy. Broader study findings: Most clonotypes expanded in thyroid above 0.001 were likewise present in blood.

Newly diagnosed hyperthyroidism, duration under 2 months, in patients aged 18 to 65. Lactation, pregnancy, other autoimmune disease or uncontrolled infection led to exclusion of patients. Extraction of PBMCs used approximately 10 ml of fresh peripheral blood. Germline V gene lookup returns CDR1 LGHDT and CDR2 YNNKEL (reference sequence). The CDR3 extends over 15 amino acids. The V and J ends lost 0 bases and 6 bases respectively, with 11 bases between them. Researchers took RNA transcripts and amplified the TCR beta CDR3 regions from them. A set of HTBI primers served as the primers for a first-round RT-PCR of the TCR CDR3. From the multiplex PCR reads, TCRdb called clonotypes with MiXCR, one entry per CDR3 protein. The table lists around 350,000 distinct CDR3 sequences, around 25% of them singletons.

This clonotype originated in a man aged 45 to 65 with Graves' hyperthyroidism. The specimen was blood. The chain carries TRBV3-1 and TRBJ2-2; D might be TRBD2 (5 bases). The CDR3 DNA follows: TGTGCCAGCAGCCAAGATGGGCGGGTCGCCGGGGAGCTGTTTTTT. Translating gives CASSQDGRVAGELFF.